This entry concerns a single TCR beta chain. The record originates from a study of OX40 agonist ivuxolimab in advanced cancers. Measured with immunoSEQ multiplex PCR; TCRdb has only the in-frame clones, and not every one. The repertoire holds roughly 56,000 clones, with around nine tenths as singletons. Germline CDR1 is MNHEY and CDR2 is SVGAGI. The CDR3 extends over 12 amino acids. The V end lost 2 bases, the J end lost 11 bases, and 12 bases lay between the germline ends. Samples were taken at baseline and on day 1 of cycles 4 and 7. Sample: CD4+ or CD8+ T cells sorted from blood, taken in a trial of the OX40 agonist ivuxolimab. This sequence joins TRBV6-5 and TRBJ1-1; TRBD1 might be the D (6 bases). The sequence derives from an adult with an advanced solid tumor such as melanoma, head and neck, liver or kidney cancer. In DNA form, the CDR3 reads TGTGCCAGCAGTTACCCCGACAGGAGGGCTTTCTTT. It translates to CASSYPDRRAFF.